This T cell receptor beta chain was recorded in a study of blood T cell repertoires in COVID-19. Study-wide context: There were acute and convalescent COVID-19 samples, and they came from the United States, Italy and Spain. From T cells, B-cell-depleted T cells, or PBMCs came the material, which was cDNA or gDNA.

The method was immunoSEQ multiplex PCR; TCRdb's version includes in-frame clones alone and lacks a portion of them. Of more than 350,000 clones in the sample, roughly 90% were seen once. CDR3 size: 14 residues. In germline, CDR1 is SGHVS, CDR2 FQNEAQ. Deletions cut 1 base from V and 5 bases from J, with 12 bases between. Seattle participants joined during active infection and were tracked over time. The TCR sequence derives from a woman aged 25-40 years with COVID-19, enrolled during active disease. The chain recombines TRBV7-8 with TRBJ2-7; D is unclear. Sequencing was carried out using peripheral blood. Written as DNA, the CDR3 is TGTGCCAGCAGCTTAGTCCGGTTTCGCGACGAGCAGTACTTC. Translated, it gives CASSLVRFRDEQYF.